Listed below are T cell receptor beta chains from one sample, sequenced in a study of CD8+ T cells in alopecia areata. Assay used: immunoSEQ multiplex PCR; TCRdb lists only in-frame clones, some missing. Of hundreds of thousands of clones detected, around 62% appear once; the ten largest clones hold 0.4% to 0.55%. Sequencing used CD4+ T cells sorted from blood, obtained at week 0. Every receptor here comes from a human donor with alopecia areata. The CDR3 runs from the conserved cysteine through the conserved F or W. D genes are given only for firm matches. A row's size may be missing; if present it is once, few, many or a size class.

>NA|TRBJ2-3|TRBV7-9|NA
CASSLDVGTSTDTQYF
TGTGCCAGCAGCTTAGATGTGGGGACCAGCACAGATACGCAGTATTTT
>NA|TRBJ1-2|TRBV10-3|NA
CAISDRGANYGYTF
TGTGCCATCAGTGATCGGGGGGCCAACTATGGCTACACCTTC
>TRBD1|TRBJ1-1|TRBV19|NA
CASSMLPGQGATEAFF
TGTGCCAGTAGTATGCTACCGGGACAGGGAGCCACTGAAGCTTTCTTT
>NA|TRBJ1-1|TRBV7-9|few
CASSSGHGSTEAFF
TGTGCCAGCAGCTCGGGACACGGGTCCACTGAAGCTTTCTTT
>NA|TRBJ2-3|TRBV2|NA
CASKFVVVRGPPQLDTQYF
TGTGCCAGCAAATTTGTGGTGGTGCGGGGGCCGCCCCAACTGGATACGCAGTATTTT
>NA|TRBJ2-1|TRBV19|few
CASKGLVEQFF
TGTGCCAGTAAAGGGCTGGTTGAGCAGTTCTTC
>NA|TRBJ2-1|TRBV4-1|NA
CASSQEWGEQFF
TGCGCCAGCAGCCAAGAATGGGGTGAGCAGTTCTTC
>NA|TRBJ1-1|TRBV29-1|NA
CSVAGRWNTEAFF
TGCAGCGTCGCGGGACGTTGGAACACTGAAGCTTTCTTT
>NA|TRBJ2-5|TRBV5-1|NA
CASSLAGGGETQYF
TGCGCCAGCAGCTTGGCGGGGGGCGGAGAGACCCAGTACTTC
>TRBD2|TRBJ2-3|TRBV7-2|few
CASSRAAGESDTQYF
TGTGCCAGCAGCCGAGCAGCGGGGGAGTCAGATACGCAGTATTTT
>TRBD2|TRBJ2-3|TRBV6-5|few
CASSYEAGDTDTQYF
TGTGCCAGCAGTTACGAAGCGGGGGACACAGATACGCAGTATTTT
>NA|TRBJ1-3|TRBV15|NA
CATSRENSGNTIYF
TGTGCCACCAGCAGAGAAAACTCTGGAAACACCATATATTTT
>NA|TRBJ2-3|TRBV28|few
CASNAPGGSTDTQYF
TGTGCCAGCAACGCCCCAGGAGGAAGCACAGATACGCAGTATTTT
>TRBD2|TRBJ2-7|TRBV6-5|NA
CASTKREDYEQYF
TGTGCCAGCACCAAGCGGGAGGACTACGAGCAGTACTTC
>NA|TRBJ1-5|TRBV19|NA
CASSQQYYQPQHF
TGTGCCAGTAGTCAACAGTACTATCAACCCCAGCATTTT
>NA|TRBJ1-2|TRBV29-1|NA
CSVAGAEGYTF
TGCAGCGTTGCGGGGGCGGAAGGCTACACCTTC
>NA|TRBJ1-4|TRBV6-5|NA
CASSYSGEKLFF
TGTGCCAGCAGTTACTCCGGGGAAAAACTGTTTTTT
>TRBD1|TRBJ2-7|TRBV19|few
CASRSSGQGSYEQYF
TGTGCCAGTAGATCTTCGGGACAGGGATCCTACGAGCAGTACTTC
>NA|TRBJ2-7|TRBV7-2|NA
CASSLGRSSYEQYF
TGTGCCAGCAGCTTAGGGAGGAGCTCCTACGAGCAGTACTTC
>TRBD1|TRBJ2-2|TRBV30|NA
CASNRGNTGELFF
TGTGCCTCTAACAGGGGGAACACCGGGGAGCTGTTTTTT
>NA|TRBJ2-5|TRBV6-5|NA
CASSYSGPTQETQYF
TGTGCCAGCAGTTACTCGGGACCCACTCAGGAGACCCAGTACTTC
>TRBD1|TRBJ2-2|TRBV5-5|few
CASSRGQGANTGELFF
TGTGCCAGCAGCCGGGGACAGGGCGCGAACACCGGGGAGCTGTTTTTT
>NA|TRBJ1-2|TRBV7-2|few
CASSSGSDTVTF
TGTGCCAGCAGCTCCGGATCGGACACTGTCACCTTC
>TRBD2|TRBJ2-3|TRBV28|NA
CASSLAGGPTDTQYF
TGTGCCAGCAGTCTAGCGGGAGGGCCCACAGATACGCAGTATTTT
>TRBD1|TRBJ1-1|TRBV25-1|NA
CASTGTGVTEAFF
TGTGCCAGTACCGGGACAGGGGTGACTGAAGCTTTCTTT
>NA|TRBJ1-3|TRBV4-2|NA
CASSPGRASGNTIYF
TGTGCCAGCAGCCCCGGGCGGGCATCTGGAAACACCATATATTTT
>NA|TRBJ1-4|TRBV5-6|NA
CASGRGVNEKLFF
TGTGCCAGCGGGCGGGGAGTGAATGAAAAACTGTTTTTT
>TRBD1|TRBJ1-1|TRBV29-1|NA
CSVEVIGGTAEAFF
TGCAGCGTTGAAGTAATAGGGGGCACGGCTGAAGCTTTCTTT
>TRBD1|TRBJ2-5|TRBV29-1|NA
CSVQQSEGAGTQYF
TGCAGCGTTCAACAATCCGAGGGGGCCGGGACCCAGTACTTC
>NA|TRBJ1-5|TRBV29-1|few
CSVGDKRYQHF
TGCAGCGTCGGGGACAAGCGCTACCAGCATTTT
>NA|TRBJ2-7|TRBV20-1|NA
CSASHYYEQYF
TGCAGTGCTAGTCATTATTACGAGCAGTACTTC
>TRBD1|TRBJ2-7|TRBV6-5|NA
CASSFTGAGDEQYF
TGTGCCAGCAGTTTCACAGGGGCCGGGGACGAGCAGTACTTC
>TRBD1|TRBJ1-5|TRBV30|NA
CAWSGGQGHGQPQHF
TGTGCCTGGAGTGGAGGACAGGGGCATGGTCAGCCCCAGCATTTT
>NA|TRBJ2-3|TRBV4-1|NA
CASSQGLLDTQYF
TGCGCCAGCAGCCAAGGACTATTAGATACGCAGTATTTT
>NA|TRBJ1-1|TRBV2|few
CASSVMTEAFF
TGTGCCAGCAGTGTCATGACTGAAGCTTTCTTT
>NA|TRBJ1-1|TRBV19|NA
CASRRSSSNTEAFF
TGTGCCAGTAGGAGGTCATCCTCGAACACTGAAGCTTTCTTT
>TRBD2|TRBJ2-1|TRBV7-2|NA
CASSPHAAGGPDEQFF
TGTGCCAGCAGCCCTCATGCGGCGGGAGGGCCGGATGAGCAGTTCTTC
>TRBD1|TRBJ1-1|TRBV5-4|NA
CASSPTGTVETEAFF
TGTGCCAGCAGCCCGACCGGGACAGTTGAGACTGAAGCTTTCTTT
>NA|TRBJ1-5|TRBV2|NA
CATRVGGQPQHF
TGTGCCACCCGGGTCGGCGGTCAGCCCCAGCATTTT
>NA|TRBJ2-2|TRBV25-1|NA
CASSDDSLGELFF
TGTGCCAGCAGTGATGACTCTCTCGGGGAGCTGTTTTTT
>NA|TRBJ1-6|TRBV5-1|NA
CASSLSSGTRNSPLHF
TGCGCCAGCAGCTTGTCGTCCGGGACACGTAATTCACCCCTCCACTTT
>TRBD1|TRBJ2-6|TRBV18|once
CASSPQGAGANVLTF
TGTGCCAGCTCACCACAGGGGGCCGGGGCCAACGTCCTGACTTTC
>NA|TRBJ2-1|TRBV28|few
CASSSLGSSSYNEQFF
TGTGCCAGCAGTTCGTTGGGCAGCAGCTCCTACAATGAGCAGTTCTTC
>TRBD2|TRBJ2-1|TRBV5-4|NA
CASSVDSGGSNEQFF
TGTGCCAGCAGCGTAGACTCGGGAGGTTCCAATGAGCAGTTCTTC
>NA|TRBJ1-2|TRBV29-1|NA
CSVEEVRSRGHYGYTF
TGCAGCGTTGAAGAAGTCAGGTCGCGCGGCCACTATGGCTACACCTTC
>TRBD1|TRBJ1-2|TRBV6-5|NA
CASSQGGSYGYTF
TGTGCCAGCAGTCAGGGGGGGAGCTATGGCTACACCTTC
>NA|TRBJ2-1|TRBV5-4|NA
CASSLTAGHNEQFF
TGTGCCAGCAGCTTGACGGCGGGGCACAATGAGCAGTTCTTC
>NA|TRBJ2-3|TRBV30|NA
CAYLESFGTQYF
TGTGCCTACCTGGAGTCGTTTGGTACGCAGTATTTT
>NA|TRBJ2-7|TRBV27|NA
CASSPPRLRGVGYEQYF
TGTGCCAGCAGTCCCCCTCGCCTGAGGGGGGTGGGCTACGAGCAGTACTTC
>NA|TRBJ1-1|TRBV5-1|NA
CASSPGPTQANTEAFF
TGCGCCAGCAGCCCTGGCCCTACCCAAGCGAACACTGAAGCTTTCTTT
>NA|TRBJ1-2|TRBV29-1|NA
CSVKGRGNGYTF
TGCAGCGTCAAGGGCAGGGGAAATGGCTACACCTTC
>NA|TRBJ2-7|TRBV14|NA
CASSLSYEQYF
TGTGCCAGCAGCCTCTCCTACGAGCAGTACTTC
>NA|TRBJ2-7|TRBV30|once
CAWALVEEQYF
TGTGCCTGGGCCCTGGTTGAGGAGCAGTACTTC
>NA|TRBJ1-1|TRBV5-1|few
CASSSRTVNTEAFF
TGCGCCAGCAGCTCGAGGACGGTGAACACTGAAGCTTTCTTT
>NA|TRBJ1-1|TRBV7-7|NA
CASSPIGGIGATEAFF
TGTGCTAGCAGCCCGATCGGGGGCATCGGGGCCACTGAAGCTTTCTTT
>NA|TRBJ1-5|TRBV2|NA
CASSDQGTLSNQPQHF
TGTGCCAGCAGTGATCAGGGGACCCTTAGCAATCAGCCCCAGCATTTT
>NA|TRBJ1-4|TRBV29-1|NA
CSPCGLHFREKLFF
TGCAGCCCCTGTGGACTGCATTTTCGGGAAAAACTGTTTTTT